The clone carrying this T cell receptor beta chain was seen at least ten times. Antigen unknown. The study excluded patients with uncontrolled infection, other autoimmune disease, pregnancy or lactation. Amplification of TCR beta CDR3 regions used RNA as the template. The TCR CDR3 was amplified in a first-round RT-PCR using the HTBI primer set. Each CDR3 protein is one row after TCRdb ran MiXCR on the multiplex PCR reads. The sample holds hundreds of thousands of distinct CDR3 sequences, over 12% seen once. J was trimmed by 0 bases and V by 0 bases; bases with no gene match: 1. Germline V gene sequence: CDR1 MNHEY, CDR2 SVGAGI. This CDR3 is built from 17 residues. These data are taken from a study of T cells in Graves' hyperthyroidism and ophthalmopathy. Study in general: Peripheral blood samples were taken at initial diagnosis, prior to any treatment.

Findings and limits, study-wide: Most expanded thyroid clonotypes above 0.001 recurred in blood.

The clonotype comes from a woman aged 40-49 years with Graves' ophthalmopathy. This chain connects TRBV6-5 to TRBJ2-7; TRBD2 agrees at 14 bases. Sequencing used blood. The CDR3 DNA reads TGTGCCAGCAGTTACTCGGGACTAGCGGGAGACTCCTACGAGCAGTACTTC. It is translated as CASSYSGLAGDSYEQYF.